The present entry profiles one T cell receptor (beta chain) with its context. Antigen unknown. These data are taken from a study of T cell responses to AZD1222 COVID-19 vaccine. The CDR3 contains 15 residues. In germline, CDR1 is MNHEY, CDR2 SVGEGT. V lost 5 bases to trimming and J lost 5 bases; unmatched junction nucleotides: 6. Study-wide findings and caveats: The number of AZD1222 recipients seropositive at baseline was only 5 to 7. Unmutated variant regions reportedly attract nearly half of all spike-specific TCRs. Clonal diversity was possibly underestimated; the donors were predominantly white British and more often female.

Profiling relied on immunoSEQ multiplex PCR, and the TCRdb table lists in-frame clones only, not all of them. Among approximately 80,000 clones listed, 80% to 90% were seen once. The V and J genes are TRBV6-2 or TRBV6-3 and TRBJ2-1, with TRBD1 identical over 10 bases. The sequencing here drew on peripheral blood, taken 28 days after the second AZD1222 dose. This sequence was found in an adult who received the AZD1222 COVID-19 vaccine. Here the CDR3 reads CASSPRDRGHNEQFF. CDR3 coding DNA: TGTGCCAGCAGTCCCCGGGACAGGGGTCACAATGAGCAGTTCTTC.